These 3 T cell receptor beta chains were all obtained from the same sample, sequenced in a study of CDR3 diversity in severe acne. TCRdb re-called the PCR reads with MiXCR, one entry per CDR3 protein. Seen here are approximately 79,000 distinct CDR3 sequences, 45% to 55% observed once, and the top ten hold 10%. Sequencing input: blood. The origin of the receptors is a male donor in good health, serving as a control.

The rearrangement uses TRBV20-1 and TRBJ2-7; 8 nucleotides align to TRBD2. The length of the CDR3 is 13 residues. Unmatched junction bases numbered 2, after V lost 2 bases and J lost 2 bases. In germline, CDR1 is DFQATT, CDR2 SNEGSKA (reference sequence). In DNA form, the CDR3 reads TGCAGTGCTAGACCGGGACTAGCCTACGAGCAGTACTTC. Translating gives CSARPGLAYEQYF.

This clonotype was detected only once. One end of the junction fails to match germline, which may point to a read error. This chain uses TRBV7-9 with TRBJ1-5; tentative D call: TRBD1 (5 bases). Per germline, CDR1 SEHNR and CDR2 FQNEAQ (reference sequence). The CDR3 has 17 amino acids. Written as DNA, the CDR3 is TGTGCCAGCAACTTAGATGGGGGGACCCATAGCAATCAGCCCCAGCATTTT. Translated, it gives CASNLDGGTHSNQPQHF.

J is TRBJ2-3 and V is TRBV10-2; D is uncertain. Germline assignment: CDR1 WSHSY and CDR2 SAAADI. CDR3 length equals 14 residues. The V and J ends lost 6 bases and 1 base respectively, with 11 bases between them. The DNA of the CDR3 is TGCGCCAGCAGAGACCGGACCCGCACAGATACGCAGTATTTT. Residues: CASRDRTRTDTQYF.